The sequence of this TCR beta chain was determined in a study of T cells in Graves' hyperthyroidism and ophthalmopathy. Study conclusions and caveats: Researchers report that a 13 V-J model separated ophthalmopathy from stable hyperthyroidism. Clonotypes that were expanded in thyroid above 0.001 mostly appeared in blood too.

Comments on this clonotype: Its specificity is not known.

The study enrolled patients aged 18 to 65 with newly diagnosed hyperthyroidism of under 2 months' duration. Diagnosis rested on symptoms, serum thyroxine and TRAb, thyroid ultrasound, and orbital computed tomography. The germline V gene encodes CDR1 DFQATT and CDR2 SNEGSKA (reference sequence). V dropped 5 bases and J dropped 1; count of bases not matched to a gene: 7. This CDR3 has 15 residues. Researchers amplified the TCR beta CDR3 regions from RNA transcripts. During a first-round RT-PCR of the TCR CDR3, the HTBI primer set was used. TCRdb analysed the multiplex PCR reads with MiXCR anew, one entry per CDR3 protein. The sample carries 600,000 or so distinct CDR3 sequences, roughly 46% recorded once.

This TCR was sampled from a woman younger than 35 with Graves' hyperthyroidism. This chain joins TRBV20-1 and TRBJ2-2; 7 bases line up with TRBD2. Material for sequencing was peripheral blood or thyroid tissue (not recorded which). CDR3 protein: CSAPQAGMNTGELFF. The DNA for the CDR3 is TGCAGTGCTCCTCAAGCGGGAATGAACACCGGGGAGCTGTTTTTT.